The 10 T cell receptor beta chains given below trace back to one sample, sequenced in a study of beta chain features in type 1 diabetes (dated by TCRdb to the late 2010s). Libraries were prepared through the immunoSEQ multiplex PCR assay. The High Capacity cDNA Reverse Transcription Kit was used to reverse transcribe all of the isolated RNA, meaning that expressed TCRB transcripts were what got sequenced. TCRdb re-hosts the immuneACCESS table, in-frame sequences only. Its copies lack some clones; in the studies checked, an unresolved V gene accounts for under half of them, and the cause for the rest is not known. The sample table lists tens of thousands of clones, around 52% of them with a count of one. Clones ranked in the top ten supply about 2.1% of the sample. Material: Tregs from blood. According to the study, the label for this sample's cell subset or site signals: regulatory CD4+ T cells. These receptors were taken from a woman aged 18-29 years in good health.

This clone was detected only a few times. The chain joins TRBV6-1 to TRBJ1-5; no definite D call. The germline V gene encodes CDR1 MNHNS and CDR2 SASEGT. Deletions cut 7 bases from V and 7 bases from J, with 14 bases between. This CDR3 region has 13 residues. The DNA for the CDR3 is TGTGCCAGCACCCTTCGGGAAAGGCAGCCCCAGCATTTT. This sequence encodes CASTLRERQPQHF.

This clone has a handful of counts. The chain links TRBV11-2 to TRBJ2-1; 7 bases agree with TRBD1. J gave up 0 bases and V 4 bases, and 3 bases lay outside the gene matches. The CDR3 has 15 amino acids. Germline loops: CDR1 SGHAT, CDR2 FQNNGV. Written as DNA, the CDR3 is TGTGCCAGCAGCTCGACAGGGCCCTCCTACAATGAGCAGTTCTTC. The encoded protein is CASSSTGPSYNEQFF.

V is TRBV30 and J is TRBJ2-5; weak D call: TRBD2 (5 bases). The last part of the DNA fits TRBJ2-7 better; the J call may be wrong. Germline V gene sequence: CDR1 GTSNPN, CDR2 SVGIG (reference sequence). This CDR3 is built from 13 residues. The CDR3 loop is CAWTREPRYEQYF. The CDR3 nucleotides are TGTGCCTGGACCCGGGAACCCCGTTACGAGCAGTACTTC.

This clone appeared a few times. The J gene is TRBJ2-5, the V gene TRBV7-3; D not resolved. The CDR3 runs to 13 residues. With 2 bases removed from V and 5 bases from J, the gap between germline ends came to 9 bases. Germline V gene lookup returns CDR1 SGHTA and CDR2 FQGTGA. In DNA form, the CDR3 reads TGTGCCAGCAGCTTAGGGCCTTACGAGACCCAGTACTTC. Amino acids: CASSLGPYETQYF. Combining the CDR3 with reference TRBV7-3 and TRBJ2-5 gives the whole variable domain GAGVSQTPSNKVTEKGKYVELRCDPISGHTALYWYRQSLGQGPEFLIYFQGTGAADDSGLPNDRFFAVRPEGSVSTLKIQRTERGDSAVYLCASSLGPYETQYFGPGTRLLVL.

CDR3: CASSKSPASYEQYF. CDR3 in DNA: TGTGCCAGCAGTAAAAGCCCTGCCTCCTACGAGCAGTACTTC. The gene calls are TRBV2 and TRBJ2-7; D gene ambiguous. V dropped 5 bases and J dropped 0 bases, with 11 bases sitting between them. Germline CDR1 reads SNHLY; CDR2 reads FYNNEI. This CDR3 has 14 amino acids.

This clone has more than one count but fewer than ten. This sequence joins TRBV18 and TRBJ2-7; 10 bases are shared with TRBD2. Germline V gene sequence: CDR1 KGHSH, CDR2 LQKENI. J was trimmed by 3 bases and V by 3 bases; bases with no gene match: 2. The CDR3 consists of 14 residues. CDR3: CASSPGLALYEQYF. DNA of the CDR3: TGTGCCAGCTCACCGGGACTAGCGCTCTACGAGCAGTACTTC.

The V gene is TRBV28, the J gene TRBJ2-7; 8 nucleotides agree with TRBD1. The CDR3 is 12 amino acids. Germline loops: CDR1 MDHEN, CDR2 SYDVKM. V gave up 7 bases and J gave up 4 bases; unmatched junction bases: 3. DNA of the CDR3: TGTGCCAGCACTAGACAGGGGTACGAGCAGTACTTC. Translation: CASTRQGYEQYF.

V usage is TRBV28 and J usage is TRBJ1-2; 10 bases align to TRBD1. The junction had 9 bases not matched to a gene; V was cut back by 4 bases and J by 4 bases. The CDR3 totals 16 residues. Germline V gives CDR1 MDHEN, CDR2 SYDVKM. In DNA form, the CDR3 reads TGTGCCAGCAGTTCCGTCCCGGGACAGGGGTCCTATGGCTACACCTTC. Residues: CASSSVPGQGSYGYTF.

The rearrangement joins TRBV13 to TRBJ2-5; D is possibly TRBD2 (6 bases). The CDR3 covers 15 residues. Trimming left V 5 bases short and J 1 base short, with 14 bases between. Germline values: CDR1 PRHDT, CDR2 FYEKMQ (reference sequence). The CDR3 DNA follows: TGTGCCAGCAGCCCCCGCGGCGGGATCCAAGAGACCCAGTACTTC. Encoded protein: CASSPRGGIQETQYF.

The chain has TRBV7-3 and TRBJ2-1; D is possibly TRBD1 (6 bases). Trimming left V 5 bases short and J 3 bases short, with 14 bases between. The CDR3 sequence is 15 residues long. Per the germline V gene, CDR1 is SGHTA and CDR2 is FQGTGA. In nucleotides, the CDR3 is TGTGCCAGCAGCCCGACAGGCCAACACTACAATGAGCAGTTCTTC. Translated, it gives CASSPTGQHYNEQFF.